What follows are 32 T cell receptor beta chains derived from one specimen sequenced in a study of OX40 agonist ivuxolimab in advanced cancers. TCRdb's table, derived via immunoSEQ multiplex PCR, lists solely in-frame clones and lacks some. In the table there are about 32,000 clones, 75% to 95% of which are singletons. The sample was CD4+ or CD8+ T cells sorted from blood, taken in a trial of the OX40 agonist ivuxolimab. These TCRs come from an adult with an advanced solid tumor such as melanoma, head and neck, liver or kidney cancer.

This clone was seen just once. The chain employs TRBV6-5 and TRBJ2-7; TRBD2 aligns across 11 bases. Losses at the gene ends were 1 base for V and 5 bases for J; bases not matched to a gene: 4. CDR3 length: 15 residues. The germline V gene encodes CDR1 MNHEY and CDR2 SVGAGI. This chain's CDR3 is CASSYFTSGSHEQYF. CDR3 DNA: TGTGCCAGCAGTTACTTCACTAGCGGGAGTCACGAGCAGTACTTC.

The chain couples TRBV7-9 to TRBJ1-1; D ambiguous. Germline CDR1 and CDR2: SEHNR and FQNEAQ (reference sequence). Trimming took 3 bases from V and 5 from J, leaving 7 bases between them. The CDR3 covers 12 residues. For the CDR3, the DNA is TGTGCCAGCAGCTTTCAAGGGACTGAAGCTTTCTTT. Its translation: CASSFQGTEAFF.

The chain links TRBV10-2 to TRBJ2-7; D is uncertain. CDR1 is WSHSY, CDR2 SAAADI, per germline. CDR3 length equals 14 residues. Deletions cut 1 base from V and 3 bases from J, with 10 bases between. Written as DNA, the CDR3 is TGCGCCAGCAGTGAGTTGGGCGCTTACTACGAGCAGTACTTC. This translates into CASSELGAYYEQYF.

The chain carries TRBV4-2 and TRBJ1-5; perhaps TRBD1 as D (5 bases). CDR1 and CDR2 (germline): LGHNA, YNFKEQ. V was cut by 0 bases and J by 5 bases, with 11 bases left in between. CDR3 size: 15 residues. The CDR3: CASSQDAEGYQPQHF. The CDR3 coding sequence is TGTGCCAGCAGCCAAGATGCGGAGGGGTATCAGCCCCAGCATTTT.

The chain links TRBV27 to TRBJ2-5; D is perhaps TRBD1 or TRBD2 (7 bases each). The CDR3 is 19 amino acids. V shed 6 bases and J shed 1 base, with 27 bases lying between them. Germline V CDR1 and CDR2: MNHEY, SMNVEV (reference sequence). The CDR3 DNA follows: TGTGCCAGCAGCCGAATACCCGGCAGGGGGAGGGGGCCCCAAGAGACCCAGTACTTC. Amino acids: CASSRIPGRGRGPQETQYF.

The rearrangement joins TRBV7-9 to TRBJ2-1; 10 bases line up with TRBD1. Germline V gene sequence: CDR1 SEHNR, CDR2 FQNEAQ (reference sequence). The CDR3 totals 14 residues. Unmatched junction bases numbered 3, after V lost 3 bases and J lost 7 bases. The CDR3 nucleotides are TGTGCCAGCAGCTTCGAGGACAGGGGGAATGAGCAGTTCTTC. As protein: CASSFEDRGNEQFF.

This chain connects TRBV6-4 to TRBJ2-3; TRBD1 is a possible D gene (6 bases). Trimming cost V 4 bases and J 1 base, with 6 bases left between them. Per the germline V gene, CDR1 is MRHNA and CDR2 is SNTAGT. The CDR3 length is 13 residues. In DNA form, the CDR3 reads TGTGCCAGCAGTGGGACAGGCACAGATACGCAGTATTTT. This sequence encodes CASSGTGTDTQYF.

The J gene is TRBJ2-7, the V gene TRBV29-1; maybe TRBD2 (6 bases). The CDR3 is made up of 13 amino acids. Trimming removed 4 bases at V and 7 bases at J, with 17 bases between. Germline CDR1 reads SQVTM; CDR2 reads ANQGSEA. Here the CDR3 reads CSVGRGPRGEQYF. CDR3 bases: TGCAGCGTTGGGCGGGGCCCTAGGGGAGAGCAGTACTTC.

J is TRBJ2-7 and V is TRBV7-2; the match to TRBD2 covers 7 bases. V trimming: 3 bases; J trimming: 2 bases; junction bases outside the gene matches: 4. In germline, CDR1 is SGHTA, CDR2 FQGNSA. CDR3 length: 14 residues. CDR3 loop: CASSFGGGPYEQYF. CDR3 DNA sequence: TGTGCCAGCAGCTTTGGGGGAGGGCCCTACGAGCAGTACTTC.

The chain recombines TRBV4-3 with TRBJ2-1; 8 nucleotides match TRBD2. Germline V gives CDR1 LGHNA, CDR2 YSLEER. This CDR3 comprises 16 residues. Trimming cost V 0 bases and J 4 bases; bases outside gene matches: 5. In nucleotides, the CDR3 is TGCGCCAGCAGCCAAGAGGGTAGCGGGACATACAATGAGCAGTTCTTC. It is translated as CASSQEGSGTYNEQFF.

The chain employs TRBV28 and TRBJ2-5; possible D gene TRBD1, 6 bases. V was clipped by 6 bases and J by 5 bases, with 19 bases between them. The CDR3 has 15 residues. Germline CDR1 and CDR2: MDHEN and SYDVKM. The CDR3, as DNA: TGTGCCAGCAGGCCGCCCAGGGGTTTTTGGGAGACCCAGTACTTC. It encodes CASRPPRGFWETQYF.

V is TRBV5-6 and J is TRBJ2-1, with D tentatively TRBD1 or TRBD2 (6 bases each). Trimming pared 3 bases from V and 8 bases from J, leaving 12 bases between. This CDR3 has 13 amino acids. From germline, CDR1 is SGHDT and CDR2 YYEEEE. The CDR3 spells CASSWGAGYEQFF. The CDR3 region has the DNA TGTGCCAGCAGCTGGGGGGCGGGATATGAGCAGTTCTTC.

The V call is TRBV27, the J call TRBJ2-7; 13 bases align to TRBD2. Germline CDR1 is MNHEY and CDR2 is SMNVEV (reference sequence). This CDR3 is 15 amino acids long. V lost 2 bases to trimming and J lost 6 bases; unmatched junction nucleotides: 4. CDR3 amino acids: CASSLRTSGSGEQYF. The CDR3 DNA is TGTGCCAGCAGTTTACGGACTAGCGGGAGTGGCGAGCAGTACTTC.

V is TRBV2 and J is TRBJ2-1, with D maybe TRBD1 (6 bases). CDR3 size: 18 residues. V was clipped by 7 bases and J by 4 bases, with 26 bases between them. CDR1 and CDR2 (germline): SNHLY, FYNNEI. CDR3 DNA: TGTGCCAGCACGTCGCACCCCTCTGATCTGACAGGTTACAATGAGCAGTTCTTC. This sequence encodes CASTSHPSDLTGYNEQFF.

The chain is built from TRBV11-3 and TRBJ2-2; D is undetermined. The germline V and J ends were trimmed by 5 bases and 8 bases, with 9 bases remaining between them. The CDR3 is made up of 12 amino acids. Germline assignment: CDR1 SGHNT and CDR2 YENEEA. CDR3 DNA: TGTGCCAGCAGCCAAACCCCAGGGGAGCTGTTTTTT. Translating gives CASSQTPGELFF.

CDR3 in amino acids: CASSEFGLEQYF. CDR3 bases: TGTGCCAGCAGCGAATTCGGGCTCGAGCAGTACTTC. V is TRBV7-9 and J is TRBJ2-7; D gene unclear. Per the germline V gene, CDR1 is SEHNR and CDR2 is FQNEAQ (reference sequence). Trimming left V 5 bases short and J 6 bases short, with 11 bases between. This CDR3 spans 12 amino acids.

V gene TRBV7-9 combines with J gene TRBJ1-3; D not certain. The ends were cut back, 4 bases at V and 4 bases at J, with 14 bases in the middle. The CDR3 has 15 residues. The germline V gene has CDR1 SEHNR and CDR2 FQNEAQ (reference sequence). CDR3 protein: CASSYPQDRGNTIYF. The CDR3 DNA sequence: TGTGCCAGCAGCTACCCGCAGGATCGCGGAAACACCATATATTTT. The entire variable domain, with the rest obtained from reference TRBV7-9 and TRBJ1-3, is as follows: DTGVSQNPRHKITKRGQNVTFRCDPISEHNRLYWYRQTLGQGPEFLTYFQNEAQLEKSRLLSDRFSAERPKGSFSTLEIQRTEQGDSAMYLCASSYPQDRGNTIYFGEGSWLTVV.

The CDR3 coding sequence is TGCGCCAGCACCTCCTCTCCGGGACAGGGTACCCATGGCTACACCTTC. It is translated as CASTSSPGQGTHGYTF. The J gene is TRBJ1-2, the V gene TRBV5-1; 9 bases agree with TRBD1. The CDR3 spans 16 residues. Germline V CDR1 and CDR2: SGHRS, YFSETQ. Unmatched junction bases numbered 15, after V lost 6 bases and J lost 6 bases.

CDR3 protein: CASGSRGAFSLNTEAFF. CDR3 coding DNA: TGTGCTAGTGGTTCCCGGGGGGCTTTTTCCCTAAACACTGAAGCTTTCTTT. The chain uses TRBV12-5 and TRBJ1-1; tentatively, D is TRBD1 (6 bases). Trimming left V 4 bases short and J 2 bases short, with 20 bases between. CDR3 length: 17 residues. Per germline, CDR1 LGHNT and CDR2 FRNRAP. Combining the CDR3 with reference TRBV12-5 and TRBJ1-1 gives the whole variable domain DARVTQTPRHKVTEMGQEVTMRCQPILGHNTVFWYRQTMMQGLELLAYFRNRAPLDDSGMPKDRFSAEMPDATLATLKIQPSEPRDSAVYFCASGSRGAFSLNTEAFFGQGTRLTVV.

The V call is TRBV9, the J call TRBJ2-6; D unclear. The germline CDR1 and CDR2 sequences are SGDLS and YYNGEE. V lost 0 bases, J lost 0 bases, and 13 bases lay in between. The CDR3 length is 18 residues. This CDR3 reads CASSVAGPLGSGANVLTF. The DNA of the CDR3 is TGTGCCAGCAGCGTAGCCGGGCCGCTTGGCTCTGGGGCCAACGTCCTGACTTTC.

V usage is TRBV6-1 and J usage is TRBJ1-5; 7 bases agree with TRBD1. CDR1 and CDR2 from the germline V gene are MNHNS and SASEGT. Germline trimming cut 4 bases from V and 0 bases from J; bases unmatched to any gene: 9. This CDR3 contains 17 residues. CDR3 region: CASSAEGAGYSNQPQHF. The CDR3 DNA sequence: TGTGCCAGCAGTGCCGAGGGGGCAGGCTATAGCAATCAGCCCCAGCATTTT.

This sequence joins TRBV9 and TRBJ1-5, with D uncertain. V was cut by 1 base and J by 4 bases, with 9 bases left in between. The CDR3 is made up of 14 amino acids. Germline-derived CDR1 and CDR2 are SGDLS and YYNGEE. In DNA form, the CDR3 reads TGTGCCAGCAGCGTATATGGCGGGAATCAGCCCCAGCATTTT. The encoded protein is CASSVYGGNQPQHF.

V gene TRBV11-2 combines with J gene TRBJ2-7; D perhaps matches TRBD2 (6 bases). The germline gives CDR1 SGHAT, CDR2 FQNNGV. The CDR3 contains 12 residues. V was shortened by 5 bases and J by 5 bases, with 10 bases between the two germline ends. The CDR3 region has the DNA TGTGCCAGCAGCGTATGGGGGGACGAGCAGTACGTC. Translating gives CASSVWGDEQYV.

Only one count was recorded for this clone. The chain uses TRBV10-2 and TRBJ1-4, with D unresolved. The CDR3 has 18 residues. V lost 0 bases and J 3 bases, leaving 17 bases between the germline ends. The germline V gene encodes CDR1 WSHSY and CDR2 SAAADI. The CDR3 region is CASSESKLSGSANEKLFF. CDR3 DNA sequence: TGCGCCAGCAGTGAGTCGAAGCTGAGCGGGTCGGCTAATGAAAAACTGTTTTTT.

About this clone: The sample carries other DNA sequences with the same CDR3. The chain joins TRBV5-8 to TRBJ2-7, with 8 bases that match TRBD2. Germline V gives CDR1 SGHTS, CDR2 YDEGEE. The CDR3 extends over 14 amino acids. The J segment lost 5 bases and the V segment lost 3 bases, leaving 7 bases of the junction unmatched. The CDR3 spells CASSSHLAGHEQYV. CDR3 DNA sequence: TGTGCCAGCAGCTCTCATCTAGCGGGTCACGAGCAGTACGTC.

The rearrangement links TRBV27 to TRBJ2-1, with TRBD1 identical over 11 bases. The germline gives CDR1 MNHEY, CDR2 SMNVEV (reference sequence). Trimming took 1 base from V and 0 from J; bases not matched to a gene: 5. The CDR3 is made up of 18 amino acids. This CDR3 is CASSLFAGTGGSYNEQFF. As DNA, the CDR3 is TGTGCCAGCAGTTTATTCGCCGGGACAGGGGGCTCCTACAATGAGCAGTTCTTC.

This rearrangement joins TRBV27 to TRBJ2-1, with a tentative D call TRBD1 (7 bases). The CDR3 extends over 16 amino acids. V lost 1 base and J 7 bases, leaving 17 bases between the germline ends. Germline values: CDR1 MNHEY, CDR2 SMNVEV (reference sequence). This CDR3 reads CASSLLVPGGSNEQFF. In DNA, the CDR3 is TGTGCCAGCAGTTTATTGGTGCCAGGGGGGTCGAATGAGCAGTTCTTC.

The genes are TRBV6-1 and TRBJ1-1, with D possibly being TRBD1 (5 bases). CDR3 length: 13 residues. V lost 8 bases and J 0 bases, leaving 10 bases between the germline ends. CDR1 and CDR2 from the germline V gene are MNHNS and SASEGT. CDR3 DNA: TGTGCCAGCTGGCAGGGTTTGAACACTGAAGCTTTCTTT. Its translation: CASWQGLNTEAFF.

The gene calls are TRBV29-1 and TRBJ2-7; possible D gene TRBD1, 7 bases. This CDR3 has 12 amino acids. V was pared by 7 bases and J by 7 bases, with 17 bases between. The germline CDR1 and CDR2 sequences are SQVTM and ANQGSEA. The CDR3 protein is CSATSTGREQYF. CDR3 nucleotides: TGCAGCGCTACTTCGACAGGGAGGGAGCAGTACTTC.

The rearrangement joins TRBV5-8 to TRBJ2-1, with 10 bases fitting TRBD2. CDR1 SGHTS and CDR2 YDEGEE come from the germline V gene. J gave up 4 bases and V 5 bases, and 6 bases lay outside the gene matches. The CDR3 consists of 15 residues. The CDR3 loop reads CASRSGTSVYNEQFF. The CDR3 nucleotides read TGTGCCAGCAGATCCGGGACTAGCGTTTACAATGAGCAGTTCTTC.

The chain uses TRBV4-1 and TRBJ1-4; 9 bases align to TRBD1. Trimming at V came to 10 bases and at J to 5 bases, leaving 11 bases not matched to a gene. CDR1 and CDR2 from the germline V gene are MGHRA and YSYEKL. The CDR3 runs to 15 residues. CDR3 DNA sequence: TGCGCCACGCGGTACCGGGGGACAGGGAATGAAAAACTGTTTTTT. Its protein is CATRYRGTGNEKLFF.

The V call is TRBV19, the J call TRBJ1-6, with D unresolved. The CDR3 covers 13 residues. Trimming removed 6 bases at V and 6 bases at J, with 9 bases between. Germline V lookup: CDR1 LNHDA, CDR2 SQIVND (reference sequence). The CDR3 is CASSGVPNSPLHF. CDR3 DNA sequence: TGTGCCAGTAGCGGGGTACCTAATTCACCCCTCCACTTT.